Presented here are 12 T cell receptor beta chains from one specimen sequenced in a study of vaccination effects on CD4 cells after COVID-19. These receptors have no identified antigens. Sequencing used immunoSEQ multiplex PCR; TCRdb keeps in-frame clones, though not all of them. The table lists roughly 27,000 clones, about 77% of them singletons. Antigen-specific CD4+ T cells were expanded with viral peptide pools in the ViraFEST assay before sequencing. When around nine days of culture had elapsed, CD4+ T cells were isolated. Confirmation by PCR established that the person had SARS-CoV-2 infection between March and December 2020. The specimen was CD4+ T cells from PBMCs cultured with HCoV-NL63 spike peptides, collected before COVID-19 vaccination. These receptors came from a human donor who had a prior SARS-CoV-2 infection.

This chain uses TRBV14 with TRBJ1-3; D is unclear. The CDR3 has 15 amino acids. Germline CDR1 reads SGHDN; CDR2 reads FVKESK. V lost 6 bases to trimming and J lost 0 bases, with 12 bases between them. This CDR3 is CASRPSGSSGNTIYF. The DNA of the CDR3 is TGTGCCAGCAGACCCAGCGGAAGCTCTGGAAACACCATATATTTT.

The rearrangement uses TRBV19 and TRBJ2-5; D gene uncertain. The CDR3 length is 14 residues. CDR1 and CDR2 from the germline V gene are LNHDA and SQIVND (reference sequence). Trimming took off 4 bases at V and 1 base at J, with 10 bases between the two ends. The CDR3: CASSRRQPQETQYF. CDR3 DNA: TGTGCCAGTAGTAGGCGACAACCCCAAGAGACCCAGTACTTC.

V gene TRBV11-3 combines with J gene TRBJ1-1, with a weak D call TRBD1 (6 bases). CDR1 is SGHNT, CDR2 YENEEA, per germline. The CDR3 totals 14 residues. V lost 4 bases to trimming and J lost 1 base, with 10 bases between them. The CDR3 reads CASSSQGTNTEAFF. The CDR3 DNA follows: TGTGCCAGCAGCTCGCAGGGGACGAACACTGAAGCTTTCTTT.

This clone was detected only a few times. This chain joins TRBV29-1 and TRBJ2-7; 8 nucleotides align to TRBD1. The junction had 12 bases not matched to a gene; V was cut back by 7 bases and J by 4 bases. The CDR3 loop spans 14 amino acids. Germline-derived CDR1 and CDR2 are SQVTM and ANQGSEA. CDR3 coding DNA: TGCAGCGGCCGGGTCGGGACAGGACCATACGAGCAGTACTTC. Translated, it gives CSGRVGTGPYEQYF.

The chain links TRBV19 to TRBJ1-4, with 7 bases fitting TRBD1. The CDR3 extends over 15 amino acids. Germline trimming cut 4 bases from V and 4 bases from J; bases unmatched to any gene: 6. Germline V gives CDR1 LNHDA, CDR2 SQIVND (reference sequence). The DNA of the CDR3 is TGTGCCAGTAGTAGGTTACAGGGGAGTAATGAAAAACTGTTTTTT. Residues: CASSRLQGSNEKLFF.

DNA for the CDR3: TGTGCCAGCAGTTTAGGGTACGGGAGCTTGAGGGATACGCAGTATTTT. Translation gives CASSLGYGSLRDTQYF. J is TRBJ2-3 and V is TRBV27, with a possible D match to TRBD2 (6 bases). V was clipped by 2 bases and J by 6 bases, with 18 bases between them. CDR3 size: 16 residues. Germline V gene data show CDR1 as MNHEY and CDR2 as SMNVEV (reference sequence).

There are a few counts of this clone. One end of the junction is discordant with germline, which a read error may explain. This chain connects TRBV7-9 to TRBJ1-2; tentatively, D is TRBD1 (6 bases). The CDR3 runs to 15 residues. The V gene's germline CDR1 is SEHNR and CDR2 FQNEAQ (reference sequence). The CDR3 sequence: CASSSIVAGEYGYTF. CDR3 in DNA: TGTGCCAGCAGCTCAATCGTGGCAGGGGAGTATGGTTACACCTTC.

The genes are TRBV28 and TRBJ2-5; D gene ambiguous. V lost 3 bases and J lost 5, with 4 bases in between. CDR1 and CDR2 from the germline V gene are MDHEN and SYDVKM. There are 11 residues in the CDR3. The CDR3 is CASSLTETQYF. The CDR3 coding sequence is TGTGCCAGCAGTTTGACGGAGACCCAGTACTTC. The complete variable domain, with remaining parts taken from reference TRBV28 and TRBJ2-5, reads DVKVTQSSRYLVKRTGEKVFLECVQDMDHENMFWYRQDPGLGLRLIYFSYDVKMKEKGDIPEGYSVSREKKERFSLILESASTNQTSMYLCASSLTETQYFGPGTRLLVL.

This clone was counted once. The chain recombines TRBV21-1 with TRBJ2-2. TRBV21-1 is given as a pseudogene. The CDR3 is 20 residues long. CDR3 protein: CASSVHSLLGGEGDTGELFF. The CDR3 bases are TGTGCCAGCAGCGTACACTCGTTGTTGGGGGGCGAGGGTGACACCGGGGAGCTGTTTTTT.

V usage is TRBV12-3 or TRBV12-4 and J usage is TRBJ2-2; D call uncertain. Trimming cost V 6 bases and J 6 bases, with 8 bases left between them. There are 12 residues in the CDR3. The CDR3 reads CASRIFAGELFF. Here the CDR3 DNA reads TGTGCCAGCAGGATTTTTGCCGGGGAGCTGTTTTTT.

V is TRBV6-5 and J is TRBJ2-7, with TRBD1 as a possible D gene (6 bases). V shed 7 bases and J shed 2 bases, with 9 bases lying between them. Germline values: CDR1 MNHEY, CDR2 SVGAGI. The CDR3 spans 12 residues. The CDR3 nucleotides read TGTGCCAGCACCCGACAGGCCTACGAGCAGTACTTC. Translated, it gives CASTRQAYEQYF.

The genes are TRBV4-1 and TRBJ2-4; possible D gene TRBD1, 6 bases. Between the trimmed V and J ends, which lost 1 base and 5 bases, there was a span of 9 bases. The CDR3 length is 14 residues. Germline V lookup: CDR1 MGHRA, CDR2 YSYEKL. CDR3 in DNA: TGCGCCAGCAGCCAAGCGGACAGCCAAAACATTCAGTACTTC. Amino acids: CASSQADSQNIQYF.